This section outlines one T cell receptor (beta chain) sequence together with its context. Its antigen is not yet known. No much larger clonotype is one base removed from it; base qualities were not supplied. The sample belongs to a study of blood T cell repertoires in COVID-19 (dated by TCRdb to the early 2020s). A note on the overall study: Samples covering the acute and convalescent phases of COVID-19 were provided by collaborators in the United States, Italy and Spain. The prospective study material was composed of cDNA or gDNA derived from T cells, B-cell-depleted T cells, or PBMCs. Subjects who had been exposed to COVID-19, were actively infected with it, or had recovered from it provided the deeply sampled blood TCRbeta repertoires that made up the dataset. The sample metadata nearly always contained a de-identified subject ID, COVID-19 status, age in years and sex. Where available, HLA class I and class II types were taken from metadata supplied by the sample provider and were not determined by assay-based typing. The repertoires were released in a freely available public database meant as a resource for research on the immune response to SARS-CoV-2. The samples were drawn from the first 160 participants of the ongoing ImmuneRACE study and from 1,254 subjects provided by 6 global collaborators. Broad study findings and their caveats: The quantity of clinical and demographic metadata differed by source and by participant and was supplied without curation.

CDR1 and CDR2 are read off the germline V gene as SGHDN and FVKESK. The CDR3, from cysteine to phenylalanine, totals 14 residues. Just the 42-base CDR3 DNA is kept, in frame starting at base 1. The germline ends are 10 bases apart after V is trimmed by 1 base and J by 7 bases. TCRbeta CDR3 regions were amplified from genomic DNA using the immunoSEQ Assay, a bias-controlled multiplex PCR. Per the authors' processing: The number of nucleated cells in each sample was estimated by amplification of reference gene primers within the assay. Sequence reads were collapsed and filtered to measure the absolute abundance of every unique TCRbeta CDR3 rearrangement. Productive Simpson clonality was computed per sample as the square root of Simpson's diversity index over productive rearrangements. TCRdb limited this immuneACCESS table to in-frame rearrangements with V and J called. A share of clones is missing; checked studies link under half to unresolved V genes, and the rest is unexplained. That table gives V, J and clone size, and the DNA gave D and trimming. The sample records 140,000 to 150,000 clones, over 65% of which are singletons. Approximately 16% of the sample lies in the top ten.

Collaborating institutions collected whole blood in K2EDTA tubes following their own protocols. For TCRbeta analysis, collaborators shipped samples in one of three forms: frozen whole blood, isolated PBMCs, or DNA extracted from either of those sample types. The origin of this receptor is a man over 45 with acute or convalescent COVID-19. Source material: peripheral blood. The V and J genes are TRBV14 and TRBJ1-4, with the identity of the D gene unclear. CDR3 loop: CASSQVAGSEKLFF. The nucleotide sequence reads as follows: TGTGCCAGCAGCCAAGTAGCGGGCAGTGAAAAACTGTTTTTT.